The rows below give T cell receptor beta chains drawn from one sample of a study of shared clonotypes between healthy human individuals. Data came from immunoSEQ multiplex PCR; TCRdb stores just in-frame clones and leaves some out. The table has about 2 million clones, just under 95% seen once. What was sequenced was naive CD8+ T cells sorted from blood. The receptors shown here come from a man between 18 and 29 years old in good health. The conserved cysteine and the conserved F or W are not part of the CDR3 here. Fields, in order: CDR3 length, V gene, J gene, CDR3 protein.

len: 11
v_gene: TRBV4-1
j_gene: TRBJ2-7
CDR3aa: ASSQDGRFGTY

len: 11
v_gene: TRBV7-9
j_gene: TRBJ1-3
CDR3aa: ASSFGEPNTIY

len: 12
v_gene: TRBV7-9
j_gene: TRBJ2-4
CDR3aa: ASSLLGPKNIQY

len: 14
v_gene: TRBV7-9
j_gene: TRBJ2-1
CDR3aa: ASSLGGERLTYEQF

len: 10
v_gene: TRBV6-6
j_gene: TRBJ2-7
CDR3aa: ASRTGGFEQY

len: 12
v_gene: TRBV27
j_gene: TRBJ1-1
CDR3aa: ASSLSTGDTEAF

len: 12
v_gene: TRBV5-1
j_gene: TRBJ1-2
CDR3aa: ASSSAGGDRGYT

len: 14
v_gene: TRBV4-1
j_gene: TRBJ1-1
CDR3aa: ASSQGWGRVNTEAF

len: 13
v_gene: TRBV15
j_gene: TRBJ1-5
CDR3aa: ATSRDLGGGQPQH

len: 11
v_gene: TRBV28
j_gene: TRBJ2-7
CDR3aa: AASENSSYEQY

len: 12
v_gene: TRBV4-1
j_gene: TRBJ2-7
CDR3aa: ASSQPHGPYEQY

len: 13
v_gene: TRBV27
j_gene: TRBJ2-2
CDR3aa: ASSLPATVLGELF

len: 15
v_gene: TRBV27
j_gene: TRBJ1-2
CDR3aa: ASSLYVPDRGQYGYT

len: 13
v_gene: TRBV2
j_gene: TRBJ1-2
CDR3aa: ASSDPRGANYGYT

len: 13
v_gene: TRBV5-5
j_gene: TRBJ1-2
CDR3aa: ASSLGAGSNYGYT

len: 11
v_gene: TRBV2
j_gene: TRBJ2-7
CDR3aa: ASTSDRAYEQY

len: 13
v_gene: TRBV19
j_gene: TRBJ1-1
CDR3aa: ASSPSNRGGTEAF

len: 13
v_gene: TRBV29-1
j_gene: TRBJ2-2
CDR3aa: SVVLTDSNTGELF

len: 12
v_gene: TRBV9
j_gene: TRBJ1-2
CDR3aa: ASSGLGAVYGYT

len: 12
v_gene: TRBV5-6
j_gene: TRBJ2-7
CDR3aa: ASSDVASSYEQY

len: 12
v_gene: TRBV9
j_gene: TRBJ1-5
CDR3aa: ASSEGGGLQPQH

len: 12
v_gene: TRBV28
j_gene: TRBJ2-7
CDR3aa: ASSWDRVINEQY

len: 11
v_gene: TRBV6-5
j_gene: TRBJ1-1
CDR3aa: ASSYRGYTEAF

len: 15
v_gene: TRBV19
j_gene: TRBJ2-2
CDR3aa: ASTPLGGQGFSGELF

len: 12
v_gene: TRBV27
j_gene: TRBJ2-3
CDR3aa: ASTFAIASDTQY

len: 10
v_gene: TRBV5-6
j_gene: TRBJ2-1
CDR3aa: ASSITRDEQF

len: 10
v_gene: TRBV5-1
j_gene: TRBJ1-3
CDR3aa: ASSSGGNTIY

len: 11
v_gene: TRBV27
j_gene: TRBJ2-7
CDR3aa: ASSEDGIYEQY

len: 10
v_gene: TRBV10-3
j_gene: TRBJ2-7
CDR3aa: AISESGYEQY

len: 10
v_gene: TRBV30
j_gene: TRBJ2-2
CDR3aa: AWRAVVGELF

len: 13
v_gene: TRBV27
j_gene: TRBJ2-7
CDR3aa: ASSSSSGTMGEQY

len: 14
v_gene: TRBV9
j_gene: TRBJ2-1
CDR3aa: ASSAPIAGGPREQF

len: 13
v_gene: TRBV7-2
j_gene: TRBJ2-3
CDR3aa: ASSLGAAGTDTQY

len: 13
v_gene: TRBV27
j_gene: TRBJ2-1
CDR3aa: ASGWTSGVYNEQF

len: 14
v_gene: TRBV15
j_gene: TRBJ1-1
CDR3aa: ATSRVGRGPNTEAF

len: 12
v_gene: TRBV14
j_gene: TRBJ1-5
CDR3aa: ASRGPPMRQPQH

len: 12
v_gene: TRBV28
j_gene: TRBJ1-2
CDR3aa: ASSFGDAGYGYT

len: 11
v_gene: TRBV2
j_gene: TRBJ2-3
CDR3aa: ASSVDHRDTQY

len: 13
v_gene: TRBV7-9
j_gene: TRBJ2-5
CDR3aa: ASSQRGAFQETQY

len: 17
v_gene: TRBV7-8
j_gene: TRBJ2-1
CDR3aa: ASSLPRSGQIVSYNEQF